The sequence of this T cell receptor beta chain was determined in a study of spatial heterogeneity in lung cancer. The wider study: Where they were available, follow-up PBMC samples were sequenced, at a median of about 2 years after resection. Detection consistently yielded more beta chains than alpha chains. As counted in raw reads, each unique TCR and UMI combination appeared more than ten times on average.

Time point in this sample: blood at routine non-recurrence follow-up after resection. Unsorted whole RNA of tumor, nontumor lung or frozen PBMC was sequenced. V was pared by 5 bases and J by 1 base, with 7 bases between. The CDR3 sequence is 13 residues long. Looked up from germline, CDR1 is MNHNY and CDR2 is SVGAGI (reference sequence). Single TCR cDNA molecules each had their own unique molecular identifier. One entry per CDR3 protein, called by TCRdb with MiXCR from the 5' RACE reads. The repertoire holds some 54,000 distinct CDR3 sequences, roughly 8.1% seen once, with around 35% in the top ten. This clonotype has at least ten counts.

V usage is TRBV6-6 and J usage is TRBJ2-3, with D uncertain. Sequenced here: PBMCs, sampled at follow-up. The sequence derives from a female donor with early-stage non-small cell lung cancer. Here the CDR3 reads CASSGQGTDTQYF. DNA of the CDR3: TGTGCCAGCAGTGGCCAGGGCACAGATACGCAGTATTTT.